Listed here are 22 T cell receptor beta chains from one sample, sequenced in a study of identical twins. TCRdb re-analysed the 5' RACE reads in MiXCR, keeping a single row per CDR3 protein. Among some 730,000 distinct CDR3 sequences listed, about 20% were seen once. In addition, the sample was reused for a study of T cells expressing NK-cell markers.

The sample was PBMCs. These receptors were taken from a woman under 30 in good health.

CDR3 DNA sequence: TGTGCCAGCAGTTTGGGGCGGAACACGGTGGAGACCCAGTACTTC. Protein product: CASSLGRNTVETQYF. The chain joins TRBV12-3 or TRBV12-4 to TRBJ2-5, with D perhaps TRBD1 (5 bases). The length of the CDR3 is 15 residues. Trimming took off 3 bases at V and 5 bases at J, with 16 bases between the two ends.

This clonotype turned up a few times. The CDR3 loop reads CASSSSRVAAVSYEQYF. The CDR3 DNA sequence: TGTGCCAGCAGCTCCTCCCGGGTAGCGGCGGTATCCTACGAGCAGTACTTC. J is TRBJ2-7 and V is TRBV11-2; TRBD2 might be the D (6 bases). The CDR3 extends over 17 amino acids. V was cut by 4 bases and J by 1 base, with 20 bases left in between. Germline CDR1 reads SGHAT; CDR2 reads FQNNGV.

This clonotype came up a few times. The rearrangement links TRBV14 to TRBJ2-1, with 15 positions matching TRBD2. The CDR3 runs to 16 residues. In germline, CDR1 is SGHDN, CDR2 FVKESK. V lost 4 bases, J lost 9 bases, and 7 bases stayed unmatched. The CDR3 DNA reads TGTGCCAGCAGCCTTGGACTAGCGGGAGGGATGGTTGAGCAGTTCTTC. It yields the protein CASSLGLAGGMVEQFF.

This clonotype has just a few counts. The chain couples TRBV20-1 to TRBJ2-3; D is undetermined. The CDR3 runs 12 residues. V lost 3 bases and J lost 8, with 12 bases in between. Germline CDR1 is DFQATT and CDR2 is SNEGSKA (reference sequence). CDR3 loop: CSASGFFGTQYF. CDR3 nucleotides: TGCAGTGCTAGCGGGTTTTTCGGTACGCAGTATTTT.

In its sample, this clonotype was seen a few times. The rearrangement uses TRBV15 and TRBJ2-2, with 7 nucleotides matching TRBD1. The junction had 5 bases not matched to a gene; V was cut back by 9 bases and J by 4 bases. Germline assignment: CDR1 LNHNV and CDR2 YYDKDF (reference sequence). There are 13 residues in the CDR3. CDR3 sequence reads: CATTGQTTGELFF. CDR3 coding DNA: TGTGCCACTACGGGACAGACCACCGGGGAGCTGTTTTTT.

CDR3 DNA: TGTGCCAGCACCCCCCCCATCCTCTCTGGAAACACCATATATTTT. Translation: CASTPPILSGNTIYF. The V and J genes are TRBV12-3 or TRBV12-4 and TRBJ1-3, with D hard to call. V was clipped by 7 bases and J by 0 bases, with 13 bases between them. The CDR3 consists of 15 residues.

This clonotype was seen many times. This chain connects TRBV6-5 to TRBJ2-1; D is tentatively TRBD1 or TRBD2 (5 bases each). V lost 0 bases to trimming and J lost 8 bases, with 17 bases between them. CDR1 is MNHEY, CDR2 SVGAGI, per germline. The CDR3 sequence is 16 residues long. The CDR3 bases are TGTGCCAGCAGTTACTCGACGGGACGCCTAGGTGATGAGCAGTTCTTC. Translating gives CASSYSTGRLGDEQFF.

This clonotype was seen a handful of times. The gene calls are TRBV6-2 or TRBV6-3 and TRBJ1-1; D ambiguous. Germline CDR1 and CDR2: MNHEY and SVGEGT. The CDR3 covers 13 residues. Trimming left V 8 bases short and J 2 bases short, with 12 bases between. CDR3 loop: CASVGLNNTEAFF. CDR3 DNA: TGTGCCAGCGTTGGACTGAACAACACTGAAGCTTTCTTT.

J is TRBJ2-7 and V is TRBV3-1, with 8 positions matching TRBD2. CDR3 length: 15 amino acids. The V segment lost 0 bases and the J segment 5 bases; nucleotides outside the gene matches: 6. Germline CDR1 is LGHDT and CDR2 is YNNKEL (reference sequence). CDR3 DNA sequence: TGTGCCAGCAGCCAAGATTGGGGACTAGTTAACGAGCAGTACTTC. Translated: CASSQDWGLVNEQYF.

This clonotype showed up just a few times. The chain couples TRBV20-1 to TRBJ2-1; D is uncertain. This CDR3 contains 18 residues. Trimming cost V 0 bases and J 4 bases, with 22 bases left between them. Germline V gives CDR1 DFQATT, CDR2 SNEGSKA (reference sequence). As DNA, the CDR3 is TGCAGTGCTAGAGACCCAAACGGGCAGAACGACATATACAATGAGCAGTTCTTC. Encoded protein: CSARDPNGQNDIYNEQFF.

The chain links TRBV5-5 to TRBJ1-1, with 7 bases lining up with TRBD1. J gave up 4 bases and V 2 bases, and 5 bases lay outside the gene matches. The CDR3 has 14 amino acids. The V gene's germline CDR1 is SGHKS and CDR2 YYEKEE (reference sequence). The CDR3 nucleotides read TGTGCCAGCAGCTTCTTCAGGGGGGGCACTGAAGCTTTCTTT. Residues: CASSFFRGGTEAFF.

This clonotype was detected only a few times. The chain has TRBV12-3 or TRBV12-4 and TRBJ1-1; D might be TRBD1 (6 bases). V lost 7 bases, J lost 1 base, and 13 bases lay in between. The CDR3 length is 14 residues. This CDR3 reads CASIKGGGNTEAFF. CDR3 nucleotides: TGTGCCAGCATCAAGGGGGGAGGGAACACTGAAGCTTTCTTT.

This clonotype was counted at least ten times. The J gene is TRBJ1-2, the V gene TRBV6-1, with no clear D. The CDR3 is 11 residues long. V was shortened by 3 bases and J by 4 bases, with 3 bases between the two germline ends. Germline lookup yields CDR1 MNHNS and CDR2 SASEGT. CDR3 sequence reads: CASSDSYGYTF. For the CDR3, the DNA is TGTGCCAGCAGTGACAGCTATGGCTACACCTTC.

The chain combines TRBV5-1 with TRBJ2-3; the D gene is possibly TRBD2 (5 bases). Trimming shortened V by 4 bases and J by 6 bases, and 9 bases separated the two germline ends. The CDR3 is 12 residues long. The germline gives CDR1 SGHRS, CDR2 YFSETQ. The DNA for the CDR3 is TGCGCCAGCAGCGCCGGGGTGGATACGCAGTATTTT. Encoded protein: CASSAGVDTQYF.

The chain combines TRBV20-1 with TRBJ2-5, with D unresolved. Germline-derived CDR1 and CDR2 are DFQATT and SNEGSKA (reference sequence). CDR3 length: 11 amino acids. Trimming cost V 3 bases and J 5 bases, with 7 bases left between them. The CDR3, as DNA: TGCAGTGCTAGGATGGGGGAGACCCAGTACTTC. Translated, it gives CSARMGETQYF.

Concerning this clonotype: The germline gene is not matched at one end of the junction; a read error may be the cause. V gene TRBV12-3 or TRBV12-4 combines with J gene TRBJ2-3; no clear D. The CDR3 is 11 residues long. Written as DNA, the CDR3 is TGTGCCAGCATTTTATCAGATACGCAGTATTTT. This codes for CASILSDTQYF.

The chain links TRBV4-1 to TRBJ2-2; D is perhaps TRBD1 (5 bases). The CDR3 has 16 residues. Germline loops: CDR1 MGHRA, CDR2 YSYEKL. Trimming cost V 3 bases and J 6 bases, with 17 bases left between them. CDR3 protein: CASSQTQGPLAGELFF. CDR3 DNA: TGCGCCAGCAGCCAGACCCAGGGCCCCTTGGCCGGGGAGCTGTTTTTT.

This clonotype was picked up a small number of times. This chain links TRBV7-9 with TRBJ2-7, with a possible D match to TRBD2 (6 bases). Between the trimmed V and J ends, which lost 5 bases and 6 bases, there was a span of 17 bases. There are 14 residues in the CDR3. CDR1 and CDR2 from the germline V gene are SEHNR and FQNEAQ (reference sequence). The CDR3 spells CASSREPGGSEQYF. DNA of the CDR3: TGTGCCAGCAGCCGAGAACCCGGAGGGAGCGAGCAGTACTTC. Full variable domain (remainder filled in from reference TRBV7-9 and TRBJ2-7): DTGVSQNPRHKITKRGQNVTFRCDPISEHNRLYWYRQTLGQGPEFLTYFQNEAQLEKSRLLSDRFSAERPKGSFSTLEIQRTEQGDSAMYLCASSREPGGSEQYFGPGTRLTVT.

The chain combines TRBV10-3 with TRBJ2-3; 7 bases match TRBD2. Germline CDR1 ENHRY, CDR2 SYGVKD. The CDR3 is 14 residues long. J gave up 0 bases and V 10 bases, and 7 bases lay outside the gene matches. CDR3 in DNA: TGTGCCACCCGAGCGGGATTTAGCACAGATACGCAGTATTTT. It encodes CATRAGFSTDTQYF.

This clonotype has more than one count but fewer than ten. The rearrangement uses TRBV6-6 and TRBJ2-1; a weak D match, TRBD2 (5 bases). CDR1 and CDR2 from the germline V gene are MNHNY and SVGAGI (reference sequence). This CDR3 contains 13 residues. The V and J ends lost 5 bases and 12 bases respectively, with 17 bases between them. This CDR3 reads CASSHTLSDGQFF. The CDR3 DNA follows: TGTGCCAGCAGTCATACTCTTAGCGACGGGCAGTTCTTC.

This clonotype has only a few counts. The rearrangement joins TRBV6-5 to TRBJ1-5; D ambiguous. CDR3 length: 15 residues. CDR1 MNHEY and CDR2 SVGAGI come from the germline V gene. The V and J ends lost 3 bases and 0 bases respectively, with 9 bases between them. In nucleotides, the CDR3 is TGTGCCAGCAGTTATAGGGCTACTAGCAATCAGCCCCAGCATTTT. This codes for CASSYRATSNQPQHF.

This clonotype was found a few times. V and J are TRBV3-1 and TRBJ2-1; TRBD2 aligns across 8 bases. Trimming at V came to 4 bases and at J to 7 bases, leaving 12 bases not matched to a gene. The CDR3 has 16 residues. Germline CDR1 reads LGHDT; CDR2 reads YNNKEL (reference sequence). CDR3 loop: CASSPSRGAGVNEQFF. In nucleotides, the CDR3 is TGTGCCAGCAGCCCCTCTCGGGGAGCGGGGGTTAATGAGCAGTTCTTC.